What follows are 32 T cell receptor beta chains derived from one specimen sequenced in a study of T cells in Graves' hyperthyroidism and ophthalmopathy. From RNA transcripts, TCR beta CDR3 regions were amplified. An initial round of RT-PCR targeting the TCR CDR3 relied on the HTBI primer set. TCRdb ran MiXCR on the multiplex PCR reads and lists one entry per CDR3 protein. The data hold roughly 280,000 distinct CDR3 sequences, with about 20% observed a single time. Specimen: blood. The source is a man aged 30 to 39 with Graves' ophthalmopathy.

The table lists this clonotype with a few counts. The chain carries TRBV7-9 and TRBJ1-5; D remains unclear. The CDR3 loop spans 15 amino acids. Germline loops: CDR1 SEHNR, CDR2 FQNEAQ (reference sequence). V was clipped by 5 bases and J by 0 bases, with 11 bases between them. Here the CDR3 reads CASSHGSYSNQPQHF. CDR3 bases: TGTGCCAGCAGCCACGGGAGCTATAGCAATCAGCCCCAGCATTTT.

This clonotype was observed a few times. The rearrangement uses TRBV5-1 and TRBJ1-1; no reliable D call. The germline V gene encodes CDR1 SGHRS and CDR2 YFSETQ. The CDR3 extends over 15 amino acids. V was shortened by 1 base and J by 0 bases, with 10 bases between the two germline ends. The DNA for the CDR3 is TGCGCCAGCAGCTTGATGAGGTCGGTGAACACTGAAGCTTTCTTT. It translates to CASSLMRSVNTEAFF.

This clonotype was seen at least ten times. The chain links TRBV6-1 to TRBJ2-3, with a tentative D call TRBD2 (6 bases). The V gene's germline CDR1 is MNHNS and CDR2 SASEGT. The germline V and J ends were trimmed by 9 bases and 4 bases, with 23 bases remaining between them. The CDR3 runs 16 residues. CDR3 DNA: TGTGCCAGTTCTTACGGGGCAGCGGGCGGGGCAGATACGCAGTATTTT. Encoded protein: CASSYGAAGGADTQYF.

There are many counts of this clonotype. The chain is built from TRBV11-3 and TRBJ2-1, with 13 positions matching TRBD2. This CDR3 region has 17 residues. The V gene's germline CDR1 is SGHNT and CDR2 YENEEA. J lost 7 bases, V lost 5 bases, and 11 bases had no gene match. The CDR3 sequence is CASSPWTSGSRLNEQFF. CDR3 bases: TGTGCCAGCAGCCCCTGGACTAGCGGGAGTAGATTGAATGAGCAGTTCTTC. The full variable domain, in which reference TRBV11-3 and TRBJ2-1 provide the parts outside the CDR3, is EAGVVQSPRYKIIEKKQPVAFWCNPISGHNTLYWYLQNLGQGPELLIRYENEEAVDDSQLPKDRFSAERLKGVDSTLKIQPAELGDSAVYLCASSPWTSGSRLNEQFFGPGTRLTVL.

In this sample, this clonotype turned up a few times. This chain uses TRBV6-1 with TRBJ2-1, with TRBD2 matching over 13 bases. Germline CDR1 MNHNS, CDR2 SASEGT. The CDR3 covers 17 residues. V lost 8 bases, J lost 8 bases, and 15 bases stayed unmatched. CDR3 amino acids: CASGTGGTSGISYEQFF. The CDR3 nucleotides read TGTGCCAGCGGGACAGGGGGGACTAGCGGGATTTCGTATGAGCAGTTCTTC.

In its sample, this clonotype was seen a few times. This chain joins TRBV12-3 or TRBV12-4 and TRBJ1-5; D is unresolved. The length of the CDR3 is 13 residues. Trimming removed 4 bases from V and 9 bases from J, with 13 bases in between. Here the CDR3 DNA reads TGTGCCAGCAGTTCAGGACGGGTATGGCCCCAGCATTTT. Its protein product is CASSSGRVWPQHF.

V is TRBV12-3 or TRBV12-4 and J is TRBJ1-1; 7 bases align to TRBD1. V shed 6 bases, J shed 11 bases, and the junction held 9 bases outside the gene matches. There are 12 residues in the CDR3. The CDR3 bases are TGTGCCAGCAGCAGGGGACAGCCTGGGGCTTTCTTT. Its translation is CASSRGQPGAFF.

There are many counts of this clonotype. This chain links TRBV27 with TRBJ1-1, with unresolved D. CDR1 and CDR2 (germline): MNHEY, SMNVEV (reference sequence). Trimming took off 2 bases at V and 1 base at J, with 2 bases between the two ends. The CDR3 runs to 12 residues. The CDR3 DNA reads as TGTGCCAGCAGTTTACCGAACACTGAAGCTTTCTTT. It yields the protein CASSLPNTEAFF.

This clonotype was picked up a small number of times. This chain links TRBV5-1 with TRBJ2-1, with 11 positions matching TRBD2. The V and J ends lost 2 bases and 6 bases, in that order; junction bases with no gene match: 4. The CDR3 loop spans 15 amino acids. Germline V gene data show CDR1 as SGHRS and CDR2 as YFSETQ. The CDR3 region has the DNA TGCGCCAGCAGCTTACTAGCGGGAGAGATCAATGAGCAGTTCTTC. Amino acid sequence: CASSLLAGEINEQFF. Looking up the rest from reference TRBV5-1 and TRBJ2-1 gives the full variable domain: KAGVTQTPRYLIKTRGQQVTLSCSPISGHRSVSWYQQTPGQGLQFLFEYFSETQRNKGNFPGRFSGRQFSNSRSEMNVSTLELGDSALYLCASSLLAGEINEQFFGPGTRLTVL.

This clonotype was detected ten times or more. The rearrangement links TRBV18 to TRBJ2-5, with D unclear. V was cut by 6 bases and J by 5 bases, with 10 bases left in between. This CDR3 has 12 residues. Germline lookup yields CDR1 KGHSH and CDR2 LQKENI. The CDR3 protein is CASSRPMETQYF. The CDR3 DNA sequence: TGTGCCAGCTCTCGGCCGATGGAGACCCAGTACTTC. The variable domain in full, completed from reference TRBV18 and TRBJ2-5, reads NAGVMQNPRHLVRRRGQEARLRCSPMKGHSHVYWYRQLPEEGLKFMVYLQKENIIDESGMPKERFSAEFPKEGPSILRIQQVVRGDSAAYFCASSRPMETQYFGPGTRLLVL.

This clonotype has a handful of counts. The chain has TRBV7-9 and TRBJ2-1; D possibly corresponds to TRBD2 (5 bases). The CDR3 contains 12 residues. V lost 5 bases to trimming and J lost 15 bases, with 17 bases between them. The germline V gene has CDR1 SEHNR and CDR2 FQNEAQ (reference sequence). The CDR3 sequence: CASSLDPTRGFF. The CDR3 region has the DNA TGTGCCAGCAGCCTCGACCCAACCCGGGGGTTCTTC.

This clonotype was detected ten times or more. The CDR3 coding sequence is TGTGCCAGCAGTTTAGGAGGGACCGGGGAGCTGTTTTTT. Encoded protein: CASSLGGTGELFF. This chain joins TRBV12-3 or TRBV12-4 and TRBJ2-2; maybe TRBD2 (5 bases). V was shortened by 1 base and J by 5 bases, with 5 bases between the two germline ends. This CDR3 has 13 amino acids.

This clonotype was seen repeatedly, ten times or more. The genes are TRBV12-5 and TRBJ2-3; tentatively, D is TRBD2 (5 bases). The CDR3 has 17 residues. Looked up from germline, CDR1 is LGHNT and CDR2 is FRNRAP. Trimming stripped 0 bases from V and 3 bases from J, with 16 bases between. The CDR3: CASGLVIGSGSTDTQYF. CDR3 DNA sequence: TGTGCTAGTGGTTTGGTAATCGGGTCGGGGTCGACAGATACGCAGTATTTT.

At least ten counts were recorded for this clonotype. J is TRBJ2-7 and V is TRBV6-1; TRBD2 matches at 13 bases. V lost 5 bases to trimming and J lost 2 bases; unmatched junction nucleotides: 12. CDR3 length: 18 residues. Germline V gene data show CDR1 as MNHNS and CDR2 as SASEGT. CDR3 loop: CASSYTSGRADWTYEQYF. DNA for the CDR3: TGTGCCAGCAGTTATACTAGCGGGAGGGCAGATTGGACCTACGAGCAGTACTTC.

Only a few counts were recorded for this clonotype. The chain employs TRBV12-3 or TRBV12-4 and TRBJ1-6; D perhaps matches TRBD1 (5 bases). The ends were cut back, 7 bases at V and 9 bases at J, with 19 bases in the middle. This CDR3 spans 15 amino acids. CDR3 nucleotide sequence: TGTGCCAGCAACGCGGGGGAGGGAAAAGGTTCACCCCTCCACTTT. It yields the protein CASNAGEGKGSPLHF.

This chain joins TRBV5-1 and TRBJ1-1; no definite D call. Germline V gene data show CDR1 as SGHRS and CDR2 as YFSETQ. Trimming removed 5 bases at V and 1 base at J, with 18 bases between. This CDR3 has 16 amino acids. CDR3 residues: CASRFGPVGRNTEAFF. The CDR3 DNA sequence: TGCGCCAGCAGGTTCGGGCCTGTCGGGCGGAACACTGAAGCTTTCTTT.

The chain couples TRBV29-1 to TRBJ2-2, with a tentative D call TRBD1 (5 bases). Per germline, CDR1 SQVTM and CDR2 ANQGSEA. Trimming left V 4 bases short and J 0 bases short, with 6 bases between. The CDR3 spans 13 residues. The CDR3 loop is CSVGQTNTGELFF. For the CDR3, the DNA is TGCAGCGTTGGACAGACGAACACCGGGGAGCTGTTTTTT.

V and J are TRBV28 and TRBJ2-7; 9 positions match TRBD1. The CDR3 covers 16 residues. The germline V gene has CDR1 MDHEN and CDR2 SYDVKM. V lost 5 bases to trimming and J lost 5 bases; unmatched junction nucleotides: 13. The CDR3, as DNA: TGTGCCAGCAGTCGCAACCCAGGGACAGGGTCCCACGAGCAGTACTTC. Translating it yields CASSRNPGTGSHEQYF.

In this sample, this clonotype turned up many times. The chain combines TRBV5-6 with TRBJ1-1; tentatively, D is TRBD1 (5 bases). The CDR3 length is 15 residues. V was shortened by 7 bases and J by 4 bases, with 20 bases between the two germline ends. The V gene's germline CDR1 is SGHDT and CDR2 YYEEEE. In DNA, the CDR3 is TGTGCCAGCGCCGCGGGGCGATTTGGGATCACTGAAGCTTTCTTT. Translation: CASAAGRFGITEAFF.

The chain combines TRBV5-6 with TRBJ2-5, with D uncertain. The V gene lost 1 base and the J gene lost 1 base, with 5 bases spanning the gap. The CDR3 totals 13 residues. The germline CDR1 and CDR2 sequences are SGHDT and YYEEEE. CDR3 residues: CASSLFLQETQYF. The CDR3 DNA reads TGTGCCAGCAGCTTGTTCCTCCAAGAGACCCAGTACTTC.

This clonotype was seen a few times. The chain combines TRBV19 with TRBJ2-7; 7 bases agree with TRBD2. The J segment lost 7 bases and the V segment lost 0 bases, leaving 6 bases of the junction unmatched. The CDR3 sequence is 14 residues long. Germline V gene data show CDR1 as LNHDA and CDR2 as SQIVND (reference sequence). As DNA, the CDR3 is TGTGCCAGTAGTATAGATTTCTCCGGGAGGGAGCAGTACTTC. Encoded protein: CASSIDFSGREQYF. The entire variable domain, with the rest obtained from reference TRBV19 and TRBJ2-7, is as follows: DGGITQSPKYLFRKEGQNVTLSCEQNLNHDAMYWYRQDPGQGLRLIYYSQIVNDFQKGDIAEGYSVSREKKESFPLTVTSAQKNPTAFYLCASSIDFSGREQYFGPGTRLTVT.

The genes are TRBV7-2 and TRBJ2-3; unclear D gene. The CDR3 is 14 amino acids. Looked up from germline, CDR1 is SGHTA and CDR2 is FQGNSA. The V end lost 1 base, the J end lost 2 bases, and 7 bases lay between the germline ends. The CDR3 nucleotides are TGTGCCAGCAGCTTAGATGGATTCACAGATACGCAGTATTTT. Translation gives CASSLDGFTDTQYF.

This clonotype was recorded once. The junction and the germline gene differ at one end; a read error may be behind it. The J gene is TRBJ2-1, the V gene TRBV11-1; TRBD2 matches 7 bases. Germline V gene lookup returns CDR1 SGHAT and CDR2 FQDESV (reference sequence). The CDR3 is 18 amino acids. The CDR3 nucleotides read TGCGCCAGCAGCCCGGGACTAACGGGATCCGGGTCCTACAATGAGCAGTTCTTC. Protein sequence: CASSPGLTGSGSYNEQFF.

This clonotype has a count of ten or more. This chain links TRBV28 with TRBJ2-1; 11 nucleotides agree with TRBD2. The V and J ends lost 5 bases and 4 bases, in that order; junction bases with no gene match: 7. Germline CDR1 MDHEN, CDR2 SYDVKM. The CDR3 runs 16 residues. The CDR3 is CASSLISGRDYNEQFF. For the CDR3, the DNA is TGTGCCAGCAGTCTCATTAGCGGGAGGGATTACAATGAGCAGTTCTTC.

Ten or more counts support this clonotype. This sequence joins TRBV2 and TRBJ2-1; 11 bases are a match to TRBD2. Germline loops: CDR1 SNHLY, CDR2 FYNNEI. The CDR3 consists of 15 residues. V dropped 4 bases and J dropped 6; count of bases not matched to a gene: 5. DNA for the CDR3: TGTGCCAGCAGTGGCCGACTAGCGGGAAGCAATGAGCAGTTCTTC. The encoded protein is CASSGRLAGSNEQFF.

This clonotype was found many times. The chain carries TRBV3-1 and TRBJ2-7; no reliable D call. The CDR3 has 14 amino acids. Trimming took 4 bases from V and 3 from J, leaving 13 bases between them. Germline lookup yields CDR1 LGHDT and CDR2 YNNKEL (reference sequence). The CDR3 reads CASSPSGWGYEQYF. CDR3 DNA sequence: TGTGCCAGCAGCCCGTCCGGGTGGGGCTACGAGCAGTACTTC.

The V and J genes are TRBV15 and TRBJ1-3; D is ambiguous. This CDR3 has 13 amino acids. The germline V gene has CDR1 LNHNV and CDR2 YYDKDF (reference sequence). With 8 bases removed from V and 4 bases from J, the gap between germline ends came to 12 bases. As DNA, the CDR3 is TGTGCCACCCGGTCTACTGGGGGAAACACCATATATTTT. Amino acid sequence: CATRSTGGNTIYF.

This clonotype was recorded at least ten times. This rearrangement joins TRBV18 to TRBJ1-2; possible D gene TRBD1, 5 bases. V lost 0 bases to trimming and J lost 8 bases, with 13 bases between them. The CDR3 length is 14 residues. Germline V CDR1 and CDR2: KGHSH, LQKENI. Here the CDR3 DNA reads TGTGCCAGCTCACCACCGTCAGGGCCGTTAGGCTACACCTTC. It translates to CASSPPSGPLGYTF.

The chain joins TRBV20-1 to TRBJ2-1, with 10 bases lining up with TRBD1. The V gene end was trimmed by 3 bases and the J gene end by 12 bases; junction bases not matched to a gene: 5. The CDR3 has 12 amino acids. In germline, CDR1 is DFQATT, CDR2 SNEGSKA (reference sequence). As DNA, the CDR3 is TGCAGTGCTAGTTACCGGGACAGGGGGCAGTTCTTC. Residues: CSASYRDRGQFF.

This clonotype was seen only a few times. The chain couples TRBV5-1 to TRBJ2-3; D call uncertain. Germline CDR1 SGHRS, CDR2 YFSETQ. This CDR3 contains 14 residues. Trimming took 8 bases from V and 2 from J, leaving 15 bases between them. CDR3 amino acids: CASTTGFTTDTQYF. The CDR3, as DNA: TGCGCCAGTACCACCGGGTTTACCACAGATACGCAGTATTTT.

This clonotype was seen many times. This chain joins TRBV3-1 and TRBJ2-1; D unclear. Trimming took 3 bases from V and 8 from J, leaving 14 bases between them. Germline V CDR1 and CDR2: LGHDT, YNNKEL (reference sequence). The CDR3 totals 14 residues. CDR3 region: CASSHPQRPDEQFF. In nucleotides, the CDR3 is TGTGCCAGCAGCCACCCCCAAAGGCCTGATGAGCAGTTCTTC.

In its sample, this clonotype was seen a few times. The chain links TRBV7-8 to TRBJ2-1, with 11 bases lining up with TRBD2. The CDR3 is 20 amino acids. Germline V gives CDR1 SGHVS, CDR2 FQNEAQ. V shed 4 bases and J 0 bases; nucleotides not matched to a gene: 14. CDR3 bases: TGTGCCAGCAGCTCCCCGTCGGGACTAGCGGCAAAAAACTCCTACAATGAGCAGTTCTTC. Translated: CASSSPSGLAAKNSYNEQFF.